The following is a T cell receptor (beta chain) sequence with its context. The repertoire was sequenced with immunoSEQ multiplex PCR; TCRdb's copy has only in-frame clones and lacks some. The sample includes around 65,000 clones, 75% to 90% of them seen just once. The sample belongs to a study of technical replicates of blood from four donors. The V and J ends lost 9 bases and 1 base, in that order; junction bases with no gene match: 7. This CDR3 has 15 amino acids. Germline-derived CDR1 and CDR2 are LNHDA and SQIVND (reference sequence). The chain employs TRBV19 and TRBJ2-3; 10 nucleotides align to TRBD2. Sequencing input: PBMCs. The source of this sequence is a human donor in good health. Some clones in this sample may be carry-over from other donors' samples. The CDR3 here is CASTIAGGGTDTQYF. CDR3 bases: TGTGCCAGCACGATAGCGGGGGGCGGCACAGATACGCAGTATTTT.